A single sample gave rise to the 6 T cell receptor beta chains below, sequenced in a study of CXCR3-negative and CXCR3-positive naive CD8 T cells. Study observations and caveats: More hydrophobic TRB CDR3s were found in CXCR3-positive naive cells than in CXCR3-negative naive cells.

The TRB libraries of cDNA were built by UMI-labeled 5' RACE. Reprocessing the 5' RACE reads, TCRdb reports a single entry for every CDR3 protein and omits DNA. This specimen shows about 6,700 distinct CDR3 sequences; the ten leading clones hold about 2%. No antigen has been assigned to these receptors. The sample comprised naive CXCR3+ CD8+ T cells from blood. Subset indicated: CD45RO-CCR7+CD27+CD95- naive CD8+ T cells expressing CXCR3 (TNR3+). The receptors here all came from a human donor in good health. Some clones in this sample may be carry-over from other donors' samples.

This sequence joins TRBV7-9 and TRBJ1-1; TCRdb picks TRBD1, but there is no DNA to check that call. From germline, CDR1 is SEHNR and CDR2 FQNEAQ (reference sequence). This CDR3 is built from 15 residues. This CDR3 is CASSLEGRGHTEAFF.

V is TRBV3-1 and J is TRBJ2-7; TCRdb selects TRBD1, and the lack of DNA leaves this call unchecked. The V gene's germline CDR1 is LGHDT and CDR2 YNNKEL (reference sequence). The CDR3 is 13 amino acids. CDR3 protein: CASSRPGSHEQYF.

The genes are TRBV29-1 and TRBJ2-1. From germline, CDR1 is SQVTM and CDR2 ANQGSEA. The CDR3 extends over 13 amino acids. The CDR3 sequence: CSVEQGSYNEQFF.

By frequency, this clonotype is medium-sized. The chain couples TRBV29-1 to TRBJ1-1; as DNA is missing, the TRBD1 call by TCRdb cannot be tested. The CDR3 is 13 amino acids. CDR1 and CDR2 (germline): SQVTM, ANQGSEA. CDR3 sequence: CSACLGQGIEAFF.

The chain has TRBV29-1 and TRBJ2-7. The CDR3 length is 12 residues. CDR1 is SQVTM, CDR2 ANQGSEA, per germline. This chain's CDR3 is CSVGEGIHEQYF.

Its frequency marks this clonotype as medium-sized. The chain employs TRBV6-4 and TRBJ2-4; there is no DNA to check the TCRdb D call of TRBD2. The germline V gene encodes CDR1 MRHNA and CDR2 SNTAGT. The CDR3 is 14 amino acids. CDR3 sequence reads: CASSVGGSRDIQYF.